What follows are 7 T cell receptor beta chains derived from one specimen sequenced in a study of T cells after yellow fever vaccination (dated 2019 in TCRdb). Library creation used 5' RACE. The sample was run on an Illumina HiSeq 2500. Using fastp trimming at Q25 and MiXCR clonotype assembly, TCRdb reanalyzed the public sequencing data and kept in-frame beta chains. For every CDR3 protein sequence, its rows merge into one entry that carries the most common genes and DNA. The sample table holds 200,000 to 250,000 distinct CDR3 sequences, of which 6.9% were seen once. In total, the top ten clones hold roughly 0.93% of the sample. The label giving this sample's treatment or condition can be read as: live attenuated yellow fever vaccine strain. The input for sequencing was CD4+ T cells sorted from PBMCs, taken 15 days after the yellow fever booster vaccination. The receptor set was obtained from a young man who received the YFV17D yellow fever vaccine.

This clonotype occurred a few times. V gene TRBV11-1 combines with J gene TRBJ2-1; 9 bases are a match to TRBD1. V lost 0 bases, J lost 10 bases, and 10 bases stayed unmatched. The CDR3 spans 16 residues. Germline CDR1 and CDR2: SGHAT and FQDESV (reference sequence). This chain's CDR3 is CASSLAVPGQGWEQFF. CDR3 nucleotides: TGTGCCAGCAGCTTAGCGGTTCCGGGACAGGGATGGGAGCAGTTCTTC.

This clonotype was recorded a few times. The chain recombines TRBV20-1 with TRBJ2-5; 14 bases match TRBD2. Germline-derived CDR1 and CDR2 are DFQATT and SNEGSKA (reference sequence). The V and J ends lost 3 bases and 2 bases, in that order; junction bases with no gene match: 5. The CDR3 extends over 16 amino acids. CDR3 loop: CSARGLAGDLQETQYF. In DNA form, the CDR3 reads TGCAGTGCTAGGGGACTAGCGGGAGACCTACAAGAGACCCAGTACTTC.

The V and J genes are TRBV4-3 and TRBJ2-7; no reliable D call. The V end lost 1 base, the J end lost 2 bases, and 9 bases lay between the germline ends. Germline values: CDR1 LGHNA, CDR2 YSLEER. The CDR3 spans 14 residues. The CDR3 nucleotides read TGCGCCAGCAGCCAAGTGGGCAGTACCTACGAGCAGTACTTC. Translated, it gives CASSQVGSTYEQYF.

The chain carries TRBV27 and TRBJ2-3; 7 positions agree with TRBD2. V lost 6 bases, J lost 6 bases, and 9 bases stayed unmatched. The V gene's germline CDR1 is MNHEY and CDR2 SMNVEV (reference sequence). The CDR3 totals 14 residues. CDR3 protein: CASSPQRGGDTQYF. Here the CDR3 DNA reads TGTGCCAGCAGCCCCCAGCGGGGTGGCGATACGCAGTATTTT.

Turning to this clonotype: The junction differs from germline at one of its ends, possibly a read error. This chain connects TRBV7-2 to TRBJ1-2; D unresolved. Germline CDR1 and CDR2: SGHTA and FQGNSA. The CDR3 extends over 12 amino acids. The CDR3 spells CASSSETWAARF. In DNA form, the CDR3 reads TGTGCCAGCAGCTCGGAGACGTGGGCAGCCAGATTC.

This clonotype was seen repeatedly, ten times or more. CDR3 loop: CASSLSGRTADTQYF. In DNA, the CDR3 is TGCGCCAGCAGCCTTAGCGGGAGAACTGCAGATACGCAGTATTTT. The V gene is TRBV5-1, the J gene TRBJ2-3, with 9 bases that match TRBD2. Germline CDR1 reads SGHRS; CDR2 reads YFSETQ. This CDR3 region has 15 residues. Trimming took 4 bases from V and 4 from J; bases not matched to a gene: 7.

The table lists this clonotype with a few counts. The rearrangement uses TRBV20-1 and TRBJ2-7, with 7 bases lining up with TRBD1. Trimming took 5 bases from V and 0 from J; bases not matched to a gene: 10. CDR3 length equals 15 residues. Germline CDR1 DFQATT, CDR2 SNEGSKA (reference sequence). Here the CDR3 reads CSAQRGQVSSYEQYF. The CDR3 DNA is TGCAGTGCTCAGAGGGGGCAGGTGAGCTCCTACGAGCAGTACTTC.